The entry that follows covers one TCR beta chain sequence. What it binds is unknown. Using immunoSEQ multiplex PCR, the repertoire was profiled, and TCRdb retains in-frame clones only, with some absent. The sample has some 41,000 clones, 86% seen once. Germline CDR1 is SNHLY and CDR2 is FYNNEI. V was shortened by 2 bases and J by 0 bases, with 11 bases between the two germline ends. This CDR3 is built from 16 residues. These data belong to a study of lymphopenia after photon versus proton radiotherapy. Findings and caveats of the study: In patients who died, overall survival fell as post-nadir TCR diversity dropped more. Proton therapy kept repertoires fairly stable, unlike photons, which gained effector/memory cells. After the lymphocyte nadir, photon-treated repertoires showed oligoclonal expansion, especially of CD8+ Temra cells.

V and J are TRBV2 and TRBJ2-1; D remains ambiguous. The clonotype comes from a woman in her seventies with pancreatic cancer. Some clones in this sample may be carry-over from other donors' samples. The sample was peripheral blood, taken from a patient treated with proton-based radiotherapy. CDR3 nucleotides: TGTGCCAGCAGTGAAAGTGTGGTTAGCTCCTACAATGAGCAGTTCTTC. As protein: CASSESVVSSYNEQFF.